Below are 25 T cell receptor beta chains sequenced from a single sample in a study of CD4 T cells in relation to SARS-CoV-2 and coronaviruses listed by TCRdb under 2021. Libraries were prepared through the immunoSEQ multiplex PCR assay. The immuneACCESS repertoire file appears here via TCRdb, limited to in-frame rearrangements. These files lack a portion of the clones; in checked studies, under half of the deficit traces to unresolved V genes, and the cause of the others is not known. Here the sample has 29,000 or so clones; nearly 80% occur a single time. Together, the top ten hold 20% of the sample. CD4+ T cells from unexposed donors were collected before the COVID-19 pandemic (2011-2018). Following 10 days of culture, the EasySep CD4+ T cell isolation kit was used to isolate CD4+ T cells. Their target antigens are unknown. Specimen: CD4+ T cells from PBMCs, cultured in vitro. These receptor sequences come from a human donor in good health.

The chain joins TRBV4-1 to TRBJ1-3, with 8 bases that match TRBD1. The junction had 9 bases not matched to a gene; V was cut back by 3 bases and J by 8 bases. CDR3 length: 15 amino acids. CDR1 and CDR2 from the germline V gene are MGHRA and YSYEKL. Written as DNA, the CDR3 is TGCGCCAGCAGCCAGAGGACAGGGCCAGGGGACACCATATATTTT. It translates to CASSQRTGPGDTIYF.

This chain connects TRBV5-4 to TRBJ2-3; 13 positions match TRBD2. V shed 1 base, J shed 6 bases, and the junction held 2 bases outside the gene matches. Germline V CDR1 and CDR2: SGHNT, YYREEE (reference sequence). The CDR3 length is 15 residues. CDR3 region: CASSLTSGRGDTQYF. The CDR3 DNA reads TGTGCCAGCAGCTTGACTAGCGGGAGGGGCGATACGCAGTATTTT. The whole variable domain, remainder taken from reference TRBV5-4 and TRBJ2-3, is ETGVTQSPTHLIKTRGQQVTLRCSSQSGHNTVSWYQQALGQGPQFIFQYYREEENGRGNFPPRFSGLQFPNYSSELNVNALELDDSALYLCASSLTSGRGDTQYFGPGTRLTVL.

The CDR3 DNA reads TGCGCCAGCAGCCCCGGGGCCTCTGGAAACACCATATATTTT. It translates to CASSPGASGNTIYF. V and J are TRBV5-1 and TRBJ1-3; the D gene is possibly TRBD1 (5 bases). The germline V gene encodes CDR1 SGHRS and CDR2 YFSETQ. The CDR3 covers 14 residues. Trimming took off 4 bases at V and 0 bases at J, with 8 bases between the two ends.

For the CDR3, the DNA is TGTGCCAGCAGACCCAGGGACACCATAGCCAAAAACATTCAGTACTTC. Translated, it gives CASRPRDTIAKNIQYF. The V call is TRBV27, the J call TRBJ2-4; D is possibly TRBD1 (6 bases). This CDR3 contains 16 residues. With 6 bases removed from V and 0 bases from J, the gap between germline ends came to 15 bases. Germline CDR1 is MNHEY and CDR2 is SMNVEV (reference sequence).

V usage is TRBV6-4 and J usage is TRBJ2-4; D is unclear. Trimming removed 0 bases at V and 0 bases at J, with 21 bases between. CDR1 is MRHNA and CDR2 is SNTAGT in the germline V gene. This CDR3 has 20 residues. CDR3 coding DNA: TGTGCCAGCAGTGACTCGAGTGTGGAACGGGCTACCTTAGCCAAAAACATTCAGTACTTC. Its protein product is CASSDSSVERATLAKNIQYF.

The chain has TRBV10-3 and TRBJ1-6, with a tentative D call TRBD1 (5 bases). The germline CDR1 and CDR2 sequences are ENHRY and SYGVKD. The CDR3 contains 16 residues. Trimming left V 3 bases short and J 5 bases short, with 14 bases between. CDR3 nucleotide sequence: TGTGCCATCAGTGATGATTGGGGACGGAATAATTCACCCCTCCACTTT. It yields the protein CAISDDWGRNNSPLHF.

This clone was seen a few times. The genes are TRBV2 and TRBJ1-3; D not certain. Germline CDR1 reads SNHLY; CDR2 reads FYNNEI. This CDR3 contains 15 residues. V lost 4 bases, J lost 4 bases, and 14 bases lay in between. CDR3 nucleotides: TGTGCCAGCAGTGCGTTTGGGGTAAACGGAAACACCATATATTTT. This codes for CASSAFGVNGNTIYF.

The table lists this clone with a few counts. The J gene is TRBJ2-1, the V gene TRBV27, with 7 positions matching TRBD2. Germline V CDR1 and CDR2: MNHEY, SMNVEV (reference sequence). V shed 5 bases and J 9 bases; nucleotides not matched to a gene: 10. CDR3 size: 14 residues. The CDR3 sequence: CASSTRLAITEQFF. The CDR3 nucleotides read TGTGCCAGCAGTACCCGACTAGCTATAACTGAGCAGTTCTTC.

As regards this clone: The identical CDR3 is also encoded by other nucleotide sequences in the sample. This sequence joins TRBV5-1 and TRBJ1-1, with a possible D match to TRBD1 (5 bases). The CDR3 has 14 residues. V lost 1 base, J lost 1 base, and 8 bases lay in between. Germline V gene data show CDR1 as SGHRS and CDR2 as YFSETQ. CDR3 loop: CASSLLTENTEAFF. DNA of the CDR3: TGCGCCAGCAGCTTGCTGACAGAGAACACTGAAGCTTTCTTT. Drawing the rest from reference TRBV5-1 and TRBJ1-1, the complete variable domain is KAGVTQTPRYLIKTRGQQVTLSCSPISGHRSVSWYQQTPGQGLQFLFEYFSETQRNKGNFPGRFSGRQFSNSRSEMNVSTLELGDSALYLCASSLLTENTEAFFGQGTRLTVV.

The chain links TRBV5-4 to TRBJ2-7; 7 nucleotides agree with TRBD2. Germline assignment: CDR1 SGHNT and CDR2 YYREEE (reference sequence). V dropped 3 bases and J dropped 0; count of bases not matched to a gene: 6. This CDR3 spans 15 amino acids. CDR3 region: CASSSGGGPSYEQYF. The CDR3 nucleotides are TGTGCCAGCAGCTCAGGCGGGGGTCCCTCCTACGAGCAGTACTTC.

This chain joins TRBV12-3 or TRBV12-4 and TRBJ1-2; 8 positions match TRBD1. Trimming cost V 6 bases and J 4 bases; bases outside gene matches: 4. This CDR3 comprises 13 residues. The CDR3 reads CASRPQGGYGYTF. The DNA of the CDR3 is TGTGCCAGCAGACCACAGGGGGGCTATGGCTACACCTTC.

The chain carries TRBV7-8 and TRBJ2-3; 13 positions agree with TRBD2. Germline trimming cut 5 bases from V and 3 bases from J; bases unmatched to any gene: 5. The CDR3 extends over 16 amino acids. Germline V CDR1 and CDR2: SGHVS, FQNEAQ. In DNA form, the CDR3 reads TGTGCCAGCAGCATACGGACTAGCGGGAGTACAGATACGCAGTATTTT. As protein: CASSIRTSGSTDTQYF.

The chain has TRBV19 and TRBJ1-5; 7 nucleotides line up with TRBD1. The ends lost 5 bases at V and 4 bases at J; junction bases unmatched: 11. CDR1 and CDR2 from the germline V gene are LNHDA and SQIVND (reference sequence). The CDR3 totals 16 residues. The DNA for the CDR3 is TGTGCCAGTAGTCAAAATACGGGACAGTCAAATCAGCCCCAGCATTTT. Translated: CASSQNTGQSNQPQHF. The variable domain in full, with the rest retrieved from reference TRBV19 and TRBJ1-5, is DGGITQSPKYLFRKEGQNVTLSCEQNLNHDAMYWYRQDPGQGLRLIYYSQIVNDFQKGDIAEGYSVSREKKESFPLTVTSAQKNPTAFYLCASSQNTGQSNQPQHFGDGTRLSIL.

V and J are TRBV2 and TRBJ2-4; 7 bases line up with TRBD1. Germline V gene lookup returns CDR1 SNHLY and CDR2 FYNNEI. The J segment lost 16 bases and the V segment lost 4 bases, leaving 10 bases of the junction unmatched. CDR3 length: 12 residues. The CDR3 nucleotides read TGTGCCAGCAGTGGTTCCGGGACAGCTGGCTACTTC. This translates into CASSGSGTAGYF.

The table lists this clone with a few counts. This rearrangement joins TRBV2 to TRBJ2-2; 10 nucleotides match TRBD1. Trimming cost V 9 bases and J 3 bases; bases outside gene matches: 7. The germline CDR1 and CDR2 sequences are SNHLY and FYNNEI. This CDR3 comprises 15 residues. CDR3 in amino acids: CARKGGTGDTGELFF. As DNA, the CDR3 is TGTGCCAGAAAAGGGGGGACAGGGGACACCGGGGAGCTGTTTTTT.

This rearrangement joins TRBV18 to TRBJ1-4; TRBD1 agrees at 8 bases. Germline V lookup: CDR1 KGHSH, CDR2 LQKENI. V dropped 3 bases and J dropped 10; count of bases not matched to a gene: 13. This CDR3 has 16 amino acids. DNA for the CDR3: TGTGCCAGCTCACCGGGGACAGGAGTAATGAACGGAAAACTGTTTTTT. This encodes CASSPGTGVMNGKLFF.

This chain connects TRBV6-1 to TRBJ1-2, with D possibly being TRBD1 (5 bases). The CDR3 sequence is 15 residues long. Trimming removed 1 base from V and 6 bases from J, with 15 bases in between. The germline gives CDR1 MNHNS, CDR2 SASEGT. The CDR3 DNA sequence: TGTGCCAGCAGTGAAGGGGACGCTAGCTGGGATGGCTACACCTTC. It specifies CASSEGDASWDGYTF.

This chain connects TRBV7-2 to TRBJ2-7, with 9 bases lining up with TRBD2. CDR1 is SGHTA, CDR2 FQGNSA, per germline. The length of the CDR3 is 14 residues. V shed 7 bases, J shed 4 bases, and the junction held 8 bases outside the gene matches. The CDR3 spells CASNPGTSSYEQYF. In nucleotides, the CDR3 is TGTGCCAGCAACCCCGGGACTAGCTCTTACGAGCAGTACTTC.

This clone turned up a few times. The chain links TRBV7-9 to TRBJ1-4, with D possibly TRBD1 on 6 matching bases. The CDR3 totals 15 residues. Trimming removed 8 bases from V and 0 bases from J, with 13 bases in between. In germline, CDR1 is SEHNR, CDR2 FQNEAQ (reference sequence). The CDR3 region has the DNA TGTGCCAGCCGTCAGGGGACTACAACTAATGAAAAACTGTTTTTT. Translation gives CASRQGTTTNEKLFF.

The V call is TRBV19, the J call TRBJ1-4; 12 nucleotides agree with TRBD1. V lost 2 bases to trimming and J lost 10 bases; unmatched junction nucleotides: 5. Germline V gene lookup returns CDR1 LNHDA and CDR2 SQIVND (reference sequence). The CDR3 spans 15 residues. CDR3 region: CASSISGTGGRKLFF. The CDR3 DNA reads as TGTGCCAGTAGTATATCCGGGACAGGGGGCCGAAAACTGTTTTTT.

The chain couples TRBV28 to TRBJ1-5; D is perhaps TRBD1 (5 bases). The CDR3 is made up of 12 amino acids. The V end was cut by 6 bases, the J end by 4 bases, with 7 bases between. CDR1 MDHEN and CDR2 SYDVKM come from the germline V gene. The CDR3 loop is CASRQGNQPQHF. For the CDR3, the DNA is TGTGCCAGCAGGCAGGGAAATCAGCCCCAGCATTTT.

The chain couples TRBV10-3 to TRBJ1-4; TRBD1 is a possible D gene (5 bases). The length of the CDR3 is 17 residues. Trimming left V 0 bases short and J 10 bases short, with 21 bases between. Germline V lookup: CDR1 ENHRY, CDR2 SYGVKD. This CDR3 reads CAISESVGVGPLGKLFF. CDR3 nucleotides: TGTGCCATCAGTGAGTCGGTAGGGGTCGGTCCTTTGGGAAAACTGTTTTTT.

This clone has just a few counts. V and J are TRBV3-1 (or the pseudogene TRBV3-2) and TRBJ2-7; perhaps TRBD2 as D (5 bases). V was clipped by 0 bases and J by 2 bases, with 20 bases between them. Looked up from germline, CDR1 is LGHDT and CDR2 is YNNKEL (reference sequence). CDR3 length: 18 amino acids. CDR3 protein: CASSQDTREAPPPYEQYF. DNA for the CDR3: TGTGCCAGCAGCCAAGATACGAGGGAAGCCCCCCCTCCCTACGAGCAGTACTTC.

This rearrangement joins TRBV10-3 to TRBJ1-1, with D perhaps matching TRBD1 (5 bases). V gave up 6 bases and J gave up 1 base, with 9 bases separating them. The CDR3 covers 13 residues. Germline lookup yields CDR1 ENHRY and CDR2 SYGVKD. CDR3 nucleotide sequence: TGTGCCATCAGAGGGGACTGGAACACTGAAGCTTTCTTT. Its protein product is CAIRGDWNTEAFF.

V usage is TRBV2 and J usage is TRBJ1-5, with D perhaps TRBD1 (5 bases). The CDR3 runs to 15 residues. V shed 4 bases and J shed 1 base, with 11 bases lying between them. Germline CDR1 SNHLY, CDR2 FYNNEI. This chain's CDR3 is CASSGIQVSNQPQHF. CDR3 bases: TGTGCCAGCAGTGGGATACAGGTCAGCAATCAGCCCCAGCATTTT.